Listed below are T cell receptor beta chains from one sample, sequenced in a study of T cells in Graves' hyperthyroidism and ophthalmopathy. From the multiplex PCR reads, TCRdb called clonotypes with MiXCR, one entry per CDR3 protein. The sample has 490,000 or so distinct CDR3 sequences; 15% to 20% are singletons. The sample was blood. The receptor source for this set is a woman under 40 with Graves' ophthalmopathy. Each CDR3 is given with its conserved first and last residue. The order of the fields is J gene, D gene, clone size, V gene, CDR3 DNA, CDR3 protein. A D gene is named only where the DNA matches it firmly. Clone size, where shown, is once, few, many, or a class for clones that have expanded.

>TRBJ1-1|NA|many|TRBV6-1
TGTGCCAGCAGTGAAGTGAGGGGCTTGGGGGGGCAAGCTTTCTTT
CASSEVRGLGGQAFF
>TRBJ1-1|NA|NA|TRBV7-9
TGTGCCAGCAGCTTAACTCAGGACACTGAAGCTTTCTTT
CASSLTQDTEAFF
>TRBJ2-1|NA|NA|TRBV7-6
TGTGCCAGCAGCAAAGAGGGTACCCTGGGTGAGCAGTTCTTC
CASSKEGTLGEQFF
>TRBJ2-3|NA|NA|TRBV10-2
TGCGCCAGCAACACATATTCCCCTTCCACAGATACGCAGTATTTT
CASNTYSPSTDTQYF
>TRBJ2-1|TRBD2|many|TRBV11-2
TGTGCCAGCAGCAAAGGACTAGCGGGAAGCTCCTACAATGAGCAGTTCTTC
CASSKGLAGSSYNEQFF
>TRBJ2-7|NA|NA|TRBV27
TGTGCCAGCAGTGCCGGTACGTGGGAGCAGTACTTC
CASSAGTWEQYF
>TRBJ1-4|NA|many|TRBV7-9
TGTGCCAGCAGCTTAAGGACAGCTAATGAAAAACTGTTTTTT
CASSLRTANEKLFF
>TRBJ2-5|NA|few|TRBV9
TGTGCCAGCAGCGTAGTTCCGACTACCCAAGAGACCCAGTACTTC
CASSVVPTTQETQYF
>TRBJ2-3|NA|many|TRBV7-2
TGTGCCAGCAGCTTCCGGAAGACAGATACGCAGTATTTT
CASSFRKTDTQYF
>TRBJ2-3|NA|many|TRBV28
TGTGCCAGCAAATTACAGAAGGCAGATACGCAGTATTTT
CASKLQKADTQYF